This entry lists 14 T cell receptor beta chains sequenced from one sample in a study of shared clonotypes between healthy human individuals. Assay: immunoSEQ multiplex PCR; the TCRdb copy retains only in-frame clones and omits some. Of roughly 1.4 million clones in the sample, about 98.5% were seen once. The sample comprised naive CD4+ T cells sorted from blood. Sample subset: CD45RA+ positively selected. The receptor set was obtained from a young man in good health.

This chain's CDR3 is CASREGRGRVEQYF. DNA of the CDR3: TGTGCCAGCAGGGAGGGCAGGGGTCGCGTCGAGCAGTACTTC. V usage is TRBV6-5 and J usage is TRBJ2-7, with D tentatively TRBD1 or TRBD2 (6 bases each). The CDR3 runs 14 residues. Per the germline V gene, CDR1 is MNHEY and CDR2 is SVGAGI. V lost 6 bases and J lost 6, with 18 bases in between.

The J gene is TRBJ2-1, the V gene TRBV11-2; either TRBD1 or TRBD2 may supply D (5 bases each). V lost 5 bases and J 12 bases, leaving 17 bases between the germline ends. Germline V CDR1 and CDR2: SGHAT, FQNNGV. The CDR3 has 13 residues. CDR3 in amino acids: CASSITGQRGQFF. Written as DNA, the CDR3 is TGTGCCAGCAGCATCACAGGCCAACGGGGGCAGTTCTTC. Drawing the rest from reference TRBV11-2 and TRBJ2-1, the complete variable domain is EAGVAQSPRYKIIEKRQSVAFWCNPISGHATLYWYQQILGQGPKLLIQFQNNGVVDDSQLPKDRFSAERLKGVDSTLKIQPAKLEDSAVYLCASSITGQRGQFFGPGTRLTVL.

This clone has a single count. The CDR3 is CSAGQYYEQYF. The DNA for the CDR3 is TGCAGTGCAGGACAGTACTACGAGCAGTACTTC. This rearrangement joins TRBV20-1 to TRBJ2-7; a weak D match, TRBD1 (6 bases). In germline, CDR1 is DFQATT, CDR2 SNEGSKA (reference sequence). The CDR3 covers 11 residues. V was shortened by 6 bases and J by 3 bases, with 9 bases between the two germline ends.

The CDR3 DNA is TGTGCCAGCAGTGGCCCTTCCGGGGCCGAGGGGGAGCCCCAGCATTTT. Translating it yields CASSGPSGAEGEPQHF. The chain uses TRBV2 and TRBJ1-5, with a weak D call TRBD1 (6 bases). Deletions cut 4 bases from V and 8 bases from J, with 21 bases between. Germline assignment: CDR1 SNHLY and CDR2 FYNNEI. The CDR3 contains 16 residues.

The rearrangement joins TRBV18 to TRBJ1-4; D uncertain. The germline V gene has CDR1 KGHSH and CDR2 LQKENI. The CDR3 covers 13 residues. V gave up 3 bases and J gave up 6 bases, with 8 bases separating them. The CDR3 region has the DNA TGTGCCAGCTCACCGGTCCGGGATGAAAAACTGTTTTTT. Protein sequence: CASSPVRDEKLFF.

CDR3 region: CASSGRGQLNTEAFF. The CDR3 DNA reads as TGTGCCAGCAGCGGTAGGGGGCAACTGAACACTGAAGCTTTCTTT. V and J are TRBV9 and TRBJ1-1, with TRBD1 matching 7 bases. The CDR3 length is 15 residues. The germline gives CDR1 SGDLS, CDR2 YYNGEE. V trimming: 3 bases; J trimming: 0 bases; junction bases outside the gene matches: 5.

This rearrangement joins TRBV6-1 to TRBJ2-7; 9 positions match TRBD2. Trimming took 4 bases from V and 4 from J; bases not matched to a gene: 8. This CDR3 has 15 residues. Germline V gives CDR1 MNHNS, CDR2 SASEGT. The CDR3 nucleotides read TGTGCCAGCAGTGGAGAAGGGACTAGCCTGTACGAGCAGTACTTC. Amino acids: CASSGEGTSLYEQYF.

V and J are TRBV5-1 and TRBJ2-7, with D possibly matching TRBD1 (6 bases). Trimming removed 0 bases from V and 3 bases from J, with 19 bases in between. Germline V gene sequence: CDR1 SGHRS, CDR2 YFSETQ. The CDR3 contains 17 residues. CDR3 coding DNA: TGCGCCAGCAGCTTGGCTCCCACGGGACATAGGATCTACGAGCAGTACTTC. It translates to CASSLAPTGHRIYEQYF.

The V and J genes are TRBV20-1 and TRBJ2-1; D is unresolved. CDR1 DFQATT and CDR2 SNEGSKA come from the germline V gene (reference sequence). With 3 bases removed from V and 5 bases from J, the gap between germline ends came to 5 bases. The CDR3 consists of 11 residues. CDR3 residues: CSASKNNEQFF. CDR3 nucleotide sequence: TGCAGTGCTAGTAAAAACAATGAGCAGTTCTTC.

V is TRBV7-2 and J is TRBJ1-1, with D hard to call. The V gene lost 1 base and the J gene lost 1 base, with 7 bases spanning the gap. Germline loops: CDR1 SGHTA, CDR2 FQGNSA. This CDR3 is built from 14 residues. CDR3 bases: TGTGCCAGCAGCTTAGTGGAAACGAACACTGAAGCTTTCTTT. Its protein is CASSLVETNTEAFF.

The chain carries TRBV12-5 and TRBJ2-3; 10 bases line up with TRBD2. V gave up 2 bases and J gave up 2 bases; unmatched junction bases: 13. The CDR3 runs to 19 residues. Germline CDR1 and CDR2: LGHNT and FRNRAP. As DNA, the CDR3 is TGTGCTAGTGGTTTGTTCCAACCCCCACTAGCGGGAATCACAGATACGCAGTATTTT. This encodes CASGLFQPPLAGITDTQYF.

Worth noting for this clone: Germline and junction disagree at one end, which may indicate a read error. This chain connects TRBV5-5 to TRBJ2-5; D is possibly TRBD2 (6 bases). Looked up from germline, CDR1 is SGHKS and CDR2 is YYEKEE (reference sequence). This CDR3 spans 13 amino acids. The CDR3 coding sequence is TGTGCCAGCAGCTCTCCCAGGTCGGCCCGGGGGAACTTC. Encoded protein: CASSSPRSARGNF.

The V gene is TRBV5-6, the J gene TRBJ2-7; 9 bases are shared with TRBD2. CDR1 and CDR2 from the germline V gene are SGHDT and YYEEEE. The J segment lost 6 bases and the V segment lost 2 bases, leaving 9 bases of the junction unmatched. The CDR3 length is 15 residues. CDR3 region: CASSLFSGSSSEQYF. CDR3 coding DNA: TGTGCCAGCAGCTTATTTAGCGGGAGTTCGTCCGAGCAGTACTTC.

The CDR3 DNA sequence: TGTGCCAGCAGTTACTCGTTAACAGGGGATCAGCCCCAGCATTTT. As protein: CASSYSLTGDQPQHF. V is TRBV6-5 and J is TRBJ1-5, with 7 nucleotides matching TRBD1. The CDR3 has 15 residues. Trimming at V came to 0 bases and at J to 5 bases, leaving 4 bases not matched to a gene. The germline CDR1 and CDR2 sequences are MNHEY and SVGAGI.